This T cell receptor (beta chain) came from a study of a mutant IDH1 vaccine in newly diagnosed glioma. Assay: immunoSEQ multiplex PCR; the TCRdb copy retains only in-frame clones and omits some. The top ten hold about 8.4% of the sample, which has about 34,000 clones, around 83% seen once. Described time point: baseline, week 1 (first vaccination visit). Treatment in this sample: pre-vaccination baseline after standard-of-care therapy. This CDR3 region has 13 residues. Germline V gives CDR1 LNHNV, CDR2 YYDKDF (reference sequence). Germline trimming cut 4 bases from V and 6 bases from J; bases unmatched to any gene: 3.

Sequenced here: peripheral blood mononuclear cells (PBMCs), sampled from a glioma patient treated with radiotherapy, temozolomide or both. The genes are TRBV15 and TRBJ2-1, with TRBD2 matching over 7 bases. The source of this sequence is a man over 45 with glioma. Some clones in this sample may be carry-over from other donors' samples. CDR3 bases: TGTGCCACCAGCATATGGGGGGGCAATGAGCAGTTCTTC. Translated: CATSIWGGNEQFF.